Described below is a single T cell receptor (beta chain) sequence and its context. These data come from a study of OX40 agonist ivuxolimab in advanced cancers. The V end lost 6 bases, the J end lost 3 bases, and 11 bases lay between the germline ends. The CDR3 extends over 13 amino acids. Germline V lookup: CDR1 MDHEN, CDR2 SYDVKM. Sequencing used immunoSEQ multiplex PCR; TCRdb keeps in-frame clones, though not all of them. This repertoire shows about 74,000 clones, 84% found once; its top ten account for approximately 1.5%. The source material was CD4+ or CD8+ T cells sorted from blood, sampled in a trial of the OX40 agonist ivuxolimab. This chain uses TRBV28 with TRBJ1-2; D gene unclear. The TCR sequence derives from an adult with an advanced solid tumor such as melanoma, head and neck, liver or kidney cancer. The CDR3 DNA sequence: TGTGCCAGCAGGGGGAACGGATACTATGGCTACACCTTC. It specifies CASRGNGYYGYTF.